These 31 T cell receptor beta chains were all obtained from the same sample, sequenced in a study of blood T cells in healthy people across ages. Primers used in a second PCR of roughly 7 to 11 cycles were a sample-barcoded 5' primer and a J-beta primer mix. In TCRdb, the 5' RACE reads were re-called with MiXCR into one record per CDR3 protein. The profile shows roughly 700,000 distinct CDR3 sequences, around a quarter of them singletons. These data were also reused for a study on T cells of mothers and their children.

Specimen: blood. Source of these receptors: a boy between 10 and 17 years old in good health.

The CDR3 DNA reads TGTGCCAGCAGCCTGGACAGGGGGATCGGTGGCTACACCTTC. Residues: CASSLDRGIGGYTF. The V and J genes are TRBV12-3 or TRBV12-4 and TRBJ1-2; 10 bases line up with TRBD1. There are 14 residues in the CDR3. Unmatched junction bases numbered 8, after V lost 6 bases and J lost 7 bases.

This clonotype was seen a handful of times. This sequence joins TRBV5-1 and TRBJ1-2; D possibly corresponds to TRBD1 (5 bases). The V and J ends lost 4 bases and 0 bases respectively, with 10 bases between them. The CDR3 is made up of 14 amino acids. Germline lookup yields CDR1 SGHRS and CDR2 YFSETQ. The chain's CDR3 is CASSEGRANYGYTF. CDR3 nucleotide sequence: TGCGCCAGCAGCGAGGGACGGGCTAACTATGGCTACACCTTC.

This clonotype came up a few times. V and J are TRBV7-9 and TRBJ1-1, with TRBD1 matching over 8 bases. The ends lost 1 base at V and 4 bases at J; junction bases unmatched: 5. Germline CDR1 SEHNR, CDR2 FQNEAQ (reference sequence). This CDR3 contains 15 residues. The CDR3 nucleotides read TGTGCCAGCAGCTTAGGGACAGGGTCGGGCACTGAAGCTTTCTTT. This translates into CASSLGTGSGTEAFF.

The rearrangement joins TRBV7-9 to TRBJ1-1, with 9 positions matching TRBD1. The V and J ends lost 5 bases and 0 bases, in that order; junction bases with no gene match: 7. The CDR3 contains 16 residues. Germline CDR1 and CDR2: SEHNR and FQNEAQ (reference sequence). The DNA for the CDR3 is TGTGCCAGCAGCGCCGGACAGGGGATAATGAACACTGAAGCTTTCTTT. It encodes CASSAGQGIMNTEAFF.

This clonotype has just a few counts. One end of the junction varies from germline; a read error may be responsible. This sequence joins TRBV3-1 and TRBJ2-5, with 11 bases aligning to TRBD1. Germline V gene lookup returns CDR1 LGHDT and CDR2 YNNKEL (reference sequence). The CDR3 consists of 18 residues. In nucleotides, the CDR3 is TGTGCCGGCAGCCTCGCAGGGGACAGGGGGTTTCCGACAGAGACCCAGTACTTC. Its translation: CAGSLAGDRGFPTETQYF.

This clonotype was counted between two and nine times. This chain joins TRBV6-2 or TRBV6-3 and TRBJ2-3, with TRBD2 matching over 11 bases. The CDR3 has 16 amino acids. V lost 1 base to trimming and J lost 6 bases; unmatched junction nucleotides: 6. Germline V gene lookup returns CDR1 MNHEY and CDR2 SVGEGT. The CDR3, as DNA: TGTGCCAGCAGTTACTATAGCGGGGGGGCCGGCGATACGCAGTATTTT. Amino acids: CASSYYSGGAGDTQYF.

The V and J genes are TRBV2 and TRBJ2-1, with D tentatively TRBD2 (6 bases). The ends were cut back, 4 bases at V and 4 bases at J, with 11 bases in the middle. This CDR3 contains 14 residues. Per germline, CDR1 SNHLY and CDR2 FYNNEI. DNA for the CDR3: TGTGCCAGCAGTGGGACTACAAATTACAATGAGCAGTTCTTC. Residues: CASSGTTNYNEQFF.

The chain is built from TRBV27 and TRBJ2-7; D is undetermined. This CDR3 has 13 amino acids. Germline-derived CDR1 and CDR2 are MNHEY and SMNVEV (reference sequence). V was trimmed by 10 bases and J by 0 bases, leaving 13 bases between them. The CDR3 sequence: CATGFGLSYEQYF. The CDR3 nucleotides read TGTGCCACCGGTTTCGGGCTCTCCTACGAGCAGTACTTC.

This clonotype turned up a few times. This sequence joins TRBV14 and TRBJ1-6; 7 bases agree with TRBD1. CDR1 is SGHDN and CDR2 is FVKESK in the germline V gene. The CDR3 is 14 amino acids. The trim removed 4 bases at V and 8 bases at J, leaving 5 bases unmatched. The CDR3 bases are TGTGCCAGCAGCCCGTGGCAGGGGGATTCACCCCTCCACTTT. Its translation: CASSPWQGDSPLHF.

CDR3 in DNA: TGTGCCAGCTTGCTTAGCGACAGGGAGGCCGGGGAGCTGTTTTTT. This gives the protein CASLLSDREAGELFF. This chain connects TRBV5-5 to TRBJ2-2; D may be TRBD1 (7 bases). This CDR3 is built from 15 residues. The germline V gene encodes CDR1 SGHKS and CDR2 YYEKEE (reference sequence). The V gene lost 7 bases and the J gene lost 6 bases, with 19 bases spanning the gap.

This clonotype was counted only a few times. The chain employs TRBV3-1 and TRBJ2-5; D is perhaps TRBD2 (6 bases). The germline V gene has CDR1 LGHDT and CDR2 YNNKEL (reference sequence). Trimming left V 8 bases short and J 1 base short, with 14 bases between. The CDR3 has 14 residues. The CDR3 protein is CASEDAGLQETQYF. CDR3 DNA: TGTGCCAGCGAGGACGCGGGGCTCCAAGAGACCCAGTACTTC.

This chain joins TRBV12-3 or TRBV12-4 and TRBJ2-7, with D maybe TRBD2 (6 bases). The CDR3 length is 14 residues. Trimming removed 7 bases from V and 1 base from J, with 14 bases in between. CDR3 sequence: CASTHHRESYEQYV. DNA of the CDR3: TGTGCCAGCACCCATCACCGGGAGTCCTACGAGCAGTACGTC.

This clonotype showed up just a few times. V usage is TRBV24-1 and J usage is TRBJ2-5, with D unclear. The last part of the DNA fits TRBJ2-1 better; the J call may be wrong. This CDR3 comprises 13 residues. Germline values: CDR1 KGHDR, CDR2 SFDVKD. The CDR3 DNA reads TGTGCCACCAGTGATTCGGCCTACAATGAGCAGTTCTTC. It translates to CATSDSAYNEQFF.

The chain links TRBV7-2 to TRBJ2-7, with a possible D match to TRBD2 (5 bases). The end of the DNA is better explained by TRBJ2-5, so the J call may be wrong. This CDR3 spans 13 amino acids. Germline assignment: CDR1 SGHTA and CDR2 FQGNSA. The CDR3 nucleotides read TGTGCCAGCAGCGCAACTAGGGAAGAGACCCAGTACTTC. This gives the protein CASSATREETQYF.

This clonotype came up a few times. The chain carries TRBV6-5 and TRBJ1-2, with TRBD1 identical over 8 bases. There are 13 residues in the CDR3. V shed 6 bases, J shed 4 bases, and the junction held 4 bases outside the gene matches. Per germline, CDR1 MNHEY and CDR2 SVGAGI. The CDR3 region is CASRITGGYGYTF. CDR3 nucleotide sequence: TGTGCCAGCAGAATCACAGGGGGCTATGGCTACACCTTC.

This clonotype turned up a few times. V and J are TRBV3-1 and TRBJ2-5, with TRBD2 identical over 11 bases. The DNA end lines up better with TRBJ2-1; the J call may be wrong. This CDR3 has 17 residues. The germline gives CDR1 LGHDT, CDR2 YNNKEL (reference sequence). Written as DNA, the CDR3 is TGTGCCAGCTCCGGGACCGCTAGCGGGAGGACCTACAATGAGCAGTTCTTC. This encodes CASSGTASGRTYNEQFF.

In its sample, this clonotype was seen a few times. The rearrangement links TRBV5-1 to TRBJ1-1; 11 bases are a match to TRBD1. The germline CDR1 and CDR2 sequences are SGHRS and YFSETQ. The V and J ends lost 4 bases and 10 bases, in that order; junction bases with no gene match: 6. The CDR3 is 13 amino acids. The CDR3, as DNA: TGCGCCAGCAGCATTTCCGGGACAGGGGGAGCTTTCTTT. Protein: CASSISGTGGAFF.

This chain's CDR3 is CASSFGTGVISGNTIYF. The CDR3 nucleotides are TGTGCCAGCAGCTTCGGGACAGGAGTTATCTCTGGAAACACCATATATTTT. V and J are TRBV5-6 and TRBJ1-3; 8 bases fit TRBD1. V trimming: 2 bases; J trimming: 0 bases; junction bases outside the gene matches: 7. Looked up from germline, CDR1 is SGHDT and CDR2 is YYEEEE. This CDR3 has 17 amino acids.

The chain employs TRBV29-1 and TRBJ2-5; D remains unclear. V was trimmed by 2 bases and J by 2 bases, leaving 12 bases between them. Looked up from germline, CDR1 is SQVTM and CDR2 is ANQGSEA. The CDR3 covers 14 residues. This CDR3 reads CSVEWVQLQETQYF. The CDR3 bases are TGCAGCGTTGAATGGGTACAGCTACAAGAGACCCAGTACTTC. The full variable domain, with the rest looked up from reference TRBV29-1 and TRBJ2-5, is SAVISQKPSRDICQRGTSLTIQCQVDSQVTMMFWYRQQPGQSLTLIATANQGSEATYESGFVIDKFPISRPNLTFSTLTVSNMSPEDSSIYLCSVEWVQLQETQYFGPGTRLLVL.

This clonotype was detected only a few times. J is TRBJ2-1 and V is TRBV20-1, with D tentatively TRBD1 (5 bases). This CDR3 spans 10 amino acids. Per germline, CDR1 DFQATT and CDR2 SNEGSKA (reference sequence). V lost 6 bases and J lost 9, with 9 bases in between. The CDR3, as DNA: TGCAGTGCGTCTAGGGGTGAGCAGTTCTTC. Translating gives CSASRGEQFF.

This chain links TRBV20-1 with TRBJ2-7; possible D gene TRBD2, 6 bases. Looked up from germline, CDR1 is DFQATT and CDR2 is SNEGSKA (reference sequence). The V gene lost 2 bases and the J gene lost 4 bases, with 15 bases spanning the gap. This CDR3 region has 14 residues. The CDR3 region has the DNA TGCAGTGCTAGAACCGGGACTGGAAGTTACGAGCAGTACTTC. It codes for CSARTGTGSYEQYF.

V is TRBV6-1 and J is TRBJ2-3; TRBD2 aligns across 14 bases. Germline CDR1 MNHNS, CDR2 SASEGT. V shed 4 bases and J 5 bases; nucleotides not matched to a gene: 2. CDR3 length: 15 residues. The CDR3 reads CASSVTSGGGDTQYF. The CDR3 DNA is TGTGCCAGCAGTGTGACTAGCGGGGGGGGAGATACGCAGTATTTT.

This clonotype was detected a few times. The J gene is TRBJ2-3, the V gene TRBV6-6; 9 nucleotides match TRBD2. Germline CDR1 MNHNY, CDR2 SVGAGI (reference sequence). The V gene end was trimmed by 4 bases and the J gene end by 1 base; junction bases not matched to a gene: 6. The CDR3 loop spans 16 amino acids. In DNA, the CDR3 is TGTGCCAGCAGTTGGGGGGTAGCGGGGGGCACAGATACGCAGTATTTT. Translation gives CASSWGVAGGTDTQYF.

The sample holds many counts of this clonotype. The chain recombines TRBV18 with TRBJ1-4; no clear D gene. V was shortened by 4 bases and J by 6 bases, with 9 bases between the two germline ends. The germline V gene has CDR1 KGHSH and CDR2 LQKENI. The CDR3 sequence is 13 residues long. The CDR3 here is CASSRTLDEKLFF. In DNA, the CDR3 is TGTGCCAGCTCACGCACGTTGGATGAAAAACTGTTTTTT.

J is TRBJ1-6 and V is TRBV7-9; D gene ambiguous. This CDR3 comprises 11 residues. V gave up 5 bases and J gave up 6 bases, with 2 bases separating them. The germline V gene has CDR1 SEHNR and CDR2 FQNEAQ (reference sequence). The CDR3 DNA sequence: TGTGCCAGCAGCCCTAATTCACCCCTCCACTTT. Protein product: CASSPNSPLHF.

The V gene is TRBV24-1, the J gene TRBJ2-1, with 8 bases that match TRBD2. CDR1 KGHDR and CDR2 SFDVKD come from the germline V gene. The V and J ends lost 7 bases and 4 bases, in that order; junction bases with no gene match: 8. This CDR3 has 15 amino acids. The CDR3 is CATREGSGVYNEQFF. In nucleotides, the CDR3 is TGTGCCACCAGGGAGGGTAGCGGGGTTTACAATGAGCAGTTCTTC.

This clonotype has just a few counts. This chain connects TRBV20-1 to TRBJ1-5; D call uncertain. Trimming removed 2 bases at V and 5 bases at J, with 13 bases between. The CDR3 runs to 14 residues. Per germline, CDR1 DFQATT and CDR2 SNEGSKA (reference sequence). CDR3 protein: CSARTGREDQPQHF. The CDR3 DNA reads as TGCAGTGCTAGAACGGGGAGGGAGGATCAGCCCCAGCATTTT.

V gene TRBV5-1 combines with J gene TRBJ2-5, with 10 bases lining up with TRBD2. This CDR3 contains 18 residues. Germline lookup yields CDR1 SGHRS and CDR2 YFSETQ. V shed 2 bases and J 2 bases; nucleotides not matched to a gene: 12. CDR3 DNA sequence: TGCGCCAGCAGCTTAACCTACAGCGGGGGGGCTCTACAAGAGACCCAGTACTTC. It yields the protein CASSLTYSGGALQETQYF.

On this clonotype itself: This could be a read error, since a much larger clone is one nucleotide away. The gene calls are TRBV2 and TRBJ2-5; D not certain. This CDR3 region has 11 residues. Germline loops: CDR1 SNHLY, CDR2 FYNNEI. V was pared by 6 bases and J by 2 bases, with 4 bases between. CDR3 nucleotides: TGTGCCAGCAGACAACAAGAGACCCAGTACTTC. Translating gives CASRQQETQYF.

CDR3 in DNA: TGCGCCAGCACAAAACCGAACACCGGGGAGCTGTTTTTT. It specifies CASTKPNTGELFF. The chain has TRBV5-1 and TRBJ2-2; D remains unclear. Germline CDR1 SGHRS, CDR2 YFSETQ. The CDR3 covers 13 residues. V gave up 6 bases and J gave up 0 bases, with 6 bases separating them.

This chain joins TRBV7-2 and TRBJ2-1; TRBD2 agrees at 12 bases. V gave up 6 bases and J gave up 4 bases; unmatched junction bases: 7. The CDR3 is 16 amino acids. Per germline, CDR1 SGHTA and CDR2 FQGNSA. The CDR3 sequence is CASSISTSGGYNEQFF. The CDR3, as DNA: TGTGCCAGCAGTATTTCGACTAGCGGGGGATACAATGAGCAGTTCTTC.